This T cell receptor beta chain originates from a study of CD8 T cells in ankylosing spondylitis (dated by TCRdb to 2016 to 2017). Some background on the complete study: The study profiled T cell receptor beta repertoires in healthy donors and ankylosing spondylitis patients to find disease-linked TCR variants. Samples of peripheral blood were taken, and for ankylosing spondylitis patients, synovial fluid was collected as well. In total, the full study cohort was made up of 110 or so healthy donors and 25 to 30 ankylosing spondylitis patients.

Overall study results and their limits: Blood from ankylosing spondylitis patients appeared to be characterized by a TCR beta motif made up of 8 or 9 highly homologous amino acid variants. The disease-linked clones had a CD8+ phenotype and were found at relatively low frequencies in peripheral blood. Some motif variants were previously reported in synovial fluid and blood of reactive arthritis patients, suggesting common disease-initiation mechanisms. The disease-linked clones were reported as significantly enriched in matched synovial fluid samples from ankylosing spondylitis patients.

A note on this clonotype: Its antigen is currently not known. Base qualities are missing; no much larger clone stands one base away.

Spanning cysteine to phenylalanine, the CDR3 consists of 13 amino acids. Only the CDR3 DNA is retained, 39 bases long and in frame from the first base. At the junction V is shortened by 6 bases and J by 6 bases, with 17 bases in between. CDR1 DFQATT and CDR2 SNEGSKA are derived from the germline V gene (reference sequence). The listed sequencing device is Illumina HiSeq 2500. Quantitative 5'-RACE with molecular barcodes was used to prepare TCR beta libraries. The study's processing was this. Disease-linked TCR variants were identified with a new computational method built on a probabilistic model of VDJ rearrangement. TCRdb applied fastp at Q25 and MiXCR to the public reads, then kept only in-frame beta chains. Entries are consolidated by CDR3 protein sequence, retaining the most common genes and DNA. Clone size and V and J calls follow TCRdb, not the original study. In all, the sample holds more than 300,000 distinct CDR3 sequences, and roughly 12% of those were seen once. Roughly 9% of the sample belongs to the ten largest clones.

Recombination linked TRBV20-1 to TRBJ1-2; a confident D gene designation cannot be given. The sample taken for sequencing was blood, either unsorted or a sorted T cell fraction (not recorded which). The TCR sequence derives from a female donor with ankylosing spondylitis or in good health (not recorded which). The sequenced DNA is TGCAGTGCCCTGCCTGCGTTGGAGGATGGCTACACCTTC. It specifies CSALPALEDGYTF.